This T cell receptor beta chain was captured in a study of T-cell reconstitution after alpha-beta-depleted transplantation in children. Preparing the TCRbeta library involved the use of unique molecular identifiers. TCRdb fed the PCR reads into MiXCR, producing one record per CDR3 protein. The profile covers some 550,000 distinct CDR3 sequences, with approximately 20% appearing a single time and around 3.3% taken by the ten largest. The CDR3 is 13 residues long. CDR1 is MNHNY, CDR2 SVGAGI, per germline (reference sequence). V lost 8 bases and J lost 3, with 13 bases in between. The chain carries TRBV6-6 and TRBJ2-5; D is uncertain. This sequence was found in a human donor who donated a stem cell graft to a child with acute lymphoblastic leukemia. Here the sequenced sample was PBMCs from the stem cell graft donor, taken from the stem cell graft. DNA for the CDR3: TGTGCCAGCGACCCGAGACCGGAAGAGACCCAGTACTTC. This encodes CASDPRPEETQYF.